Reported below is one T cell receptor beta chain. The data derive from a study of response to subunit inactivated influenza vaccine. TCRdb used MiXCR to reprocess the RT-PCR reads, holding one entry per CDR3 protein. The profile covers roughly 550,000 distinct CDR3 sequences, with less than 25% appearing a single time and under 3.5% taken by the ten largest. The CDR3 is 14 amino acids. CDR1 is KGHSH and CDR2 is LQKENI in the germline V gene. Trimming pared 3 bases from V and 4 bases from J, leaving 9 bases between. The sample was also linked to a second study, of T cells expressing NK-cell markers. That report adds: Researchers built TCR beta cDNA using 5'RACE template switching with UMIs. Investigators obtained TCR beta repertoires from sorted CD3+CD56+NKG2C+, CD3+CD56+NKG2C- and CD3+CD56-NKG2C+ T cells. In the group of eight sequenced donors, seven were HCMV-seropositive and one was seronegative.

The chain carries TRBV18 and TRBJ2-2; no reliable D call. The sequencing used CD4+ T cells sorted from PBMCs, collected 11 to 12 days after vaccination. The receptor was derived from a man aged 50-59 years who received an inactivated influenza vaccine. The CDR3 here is CASSPGSRTGELFF. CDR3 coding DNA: TGTGCCAGCTCACCGGGTTCCCGCACCGGGGAGCTGTTTTTT.